The rows below give T cell receptor beta chains drawn from one sample of a study of blood T cell repertoires in COVID-19. Sequenced by immunoSEQ multiplex PCR; TCRdb stores in-frame clones only, minus some. Among about 170,000 clones listed, under 90% were seen once. The sequencing sample was made of peripheral blood. Receptor source: an elderly woman with active or convalescent COVID-19. Both conserved end residues are trimmed from each CDR3.

V gene	J gene	CDR3 length	CDR3 protein
TRBV19	TRBJ2-3	13	ASSTTGDPTDTQY
TRBV4-2	TRBJ1-4	15	ASSQDLRTGGNEKLF
TRBV6-5	TRBJ2-1	14	ASSFLAGGSYNEQF
TRBV9	TRBJ2-3	12	ASSVGLGGDTQY
TRBV2	TRBJ1-5	12	ASSEEGNNQPQH
TRBV6-5	TRBJ2-1	12	ASSPSGSPLEQF
TRBV25-1	TRBJ2-3	13	ASSGDRGQSDTQY
TRBV7-3	TRBJ2-1	11	ATAPGGGNEQF
TRBV7-2	TRBJ2-1	10	ASSFLRGAQF
TRBV5-1	TRBJ2-7	14	ASSSRQAGWMDEQY
TRBV5-1	TRBJ1-4	14	ASSRTTGGADEKLF
TRBV29-1	TRBJ2-7	13	SASGTGYEEYEQY
TRBV5-1	TRBJ2-3	14	ASSTAGTGIGDTQY
TRBV5-6	TRBJ1-2	12	ASSPRVANYGYT
TRBV5-4	TRBJ2-3	12	ASSLDRGTDTQY
TRBV28	TRBJ2-7	11	ASREQGAHEQY
TRBV28	TRBJ2-1	14	ASRGNRPPGYNEQF
TRBV19	TRBJ2-1	12	ASSPSGRSPEQF
TRBV11-3	TRBJ2-1	13	ASSLTGLVVSEQF
TRBV20-1	TRBJ1-3	9	SAGGGNTIY
TRBV9	TRBJ2-5	14	ASSGLAGEGGETQY
TRBV2	TRBJ1-4	12	ASSEAHYNEKLF
TRBV18	TRBJ1-2	14	ASSPWTDLEFYGYT
TRBV5-4	TRBJ1-1	12	ASSGRQGGTEAF
TRBV6-2/TRBV6-3	TRBJ2-2	12	ASSYAGVTGELF
TRBV19	TRBJ2-1	12	ASSFRGQENEQF
TRBV7-3	TRBJ1-1	14	ASSLRGGAGGTEAF
TRBV30	TRBJ1-1	11	AFADRGGTEAF